Listed below are T cell receptor beta chains from one sample, sequenced in a study of T cell changes during pregnancy in multiple sclerosis. Generated by immunoSEQ multiplex PCR, the TCRdb table keeps only in-frame clones and is missing some. The sample lists about 85,000 clones, 80% to 95% occurring once. Sample: peripheral blood, taken in the first trimester of pregnancy. The receptors here all came from a female donor with multiple sclerosis, enrolled in a pregnancy study. Each CDR3 is given without its conserved first and last residue.

>TRBV11-3|TRBJ1-3|15
ASSLFRGTVSGNTIY
>TRBV7-2|TRBJ1-1|13
ASSLFQGANTEAF
>TRBV27|TRBJ1-1|12
ASSSGQRNTEAF
>TRBV27|TRBJ2-5|14
ASSLSAAGGQETQY
>TRBV7-8|TRBJ1-2|11
ASSFPGQDGYT
>TRBV11-2|TRBJ1-1|12
ASSLDGGYTEAF
>TRBV9|TRBJ2-7|12
ASSVGGETYEQY
>TRBV6-5|TRBJ2-7|12
ASSQTDRQSEQY
>TRBV29-1|TRBJ1-1|11
SVDSGGRAEAF
>TRBV2|TRBJ2-3|15
ASSEDPIQGDTDTQY
>TRBV19|TRBJ2-5|13
ASSIGRGDQETQY
>TRBV27|TRBJ2-3|13
ASRLQGRGTDTQY
>TRBV6-5|TRBJ2-3|9
ASSYSGQKY
>TRBV4-1|TRBJ2-7|12
ASSQAGQRYEQY
>TRBV5-1|TRBJ2-7|11
ASSSQGTNEQY
>TRBV9|TRBJ2-2|12
ASSGTMNTGELF
>TRBV7-3|TRBJ2-7|11
ASSLRGGHEQY
>TRBV28|TRBJ2-6|17
ASSSSPSGSSSGANVLT
>TRBV7-6|TRBJ2-1|13
ASSAGLAVANEQF
>TRBV25-1|TRBJ2-5|10
ASNPGTGTQY
>TRBV23-1|TRBJ2-3|16
ASSQVHTAGGPADTQY
>TRBV27|TRBJ1-1|14
ASSLSTGTGRAEAF
>TRBV6-1|TRBJ2-1|14
ASSEATGTGYNEQF
>TRBV15|TRBJ2-1|15
ATSLTPSGSAYNEQF
>TRBV5-5|TRBJ2-2|13
ASSSRVANTGELF
>TRBV2|TRBJ2-7|15
ASSEEGILGQTYEQY
>TRBV29-1|TRBJ2-1|12
SVETSGVNNEQF
>TRBV6-1|TRBJ1-4|12
ASGPTGNNEKLF
>TRBV6-5|TRBJ1-6|12
ASSYYGGGSPLH
>TRBV6-6|TRBJ1-2|11
ASSARVDYGYT
>TRBV28|TRBJ2-2|14
ASSLPSRGLTGELF
>TRBV28|TRBJ2-1|13
ASSPLTGVRYEQF
>TRBV11-2|TRBJ1-1|12
ASSKDSKNTEAF
>TRBV11-3|TRBJ1-1|11
ASSLVGGTEAF
>TRBV6-5|TRBJ2-1|13
ASSHGTSGSNEQF
>TRBV11-1|TRBJ2-1|14
ASSHPPGQGYNEQF
>TRBV6-5|TRBJ1-2|10
ASSWTGRGYT
>TRBV5-5|TRBJ1-5|12
ASSLQGRNQPQH
>TRBV5-1|TRBJ1-2|10
ASSLTGGGYT
>TRBV4-1|TRBJ1-1|9
ASWAHPEAF
>TRBV28|TRBJ2-7|14
ASSLPQTVGAYEQY
>TRBV15|TRBJ2-3|13
ATSGPGQGSDTQY
>TRBV4-1|TRBJ1-1|13
ASSQEEDREAEAF
>TRBV19|TRBJ2-6|16
ASSFGAGGSSGANVLT
>TRBV5-1|TRBJ2-1|14
ASSLPHGRVQNEQF